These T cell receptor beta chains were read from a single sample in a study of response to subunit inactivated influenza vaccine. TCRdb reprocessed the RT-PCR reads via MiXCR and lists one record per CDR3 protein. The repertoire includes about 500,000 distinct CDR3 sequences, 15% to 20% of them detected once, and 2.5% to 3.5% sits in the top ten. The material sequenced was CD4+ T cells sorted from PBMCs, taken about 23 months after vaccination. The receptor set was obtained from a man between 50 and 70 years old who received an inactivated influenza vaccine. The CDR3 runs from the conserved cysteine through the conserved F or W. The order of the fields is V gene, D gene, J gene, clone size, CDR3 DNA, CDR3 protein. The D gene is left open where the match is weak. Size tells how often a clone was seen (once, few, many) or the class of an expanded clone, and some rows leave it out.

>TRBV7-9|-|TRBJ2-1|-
TGTGCCAGCAGCCTCACAGGAGAGCAGTTCTTC
CASSLTGEQFF
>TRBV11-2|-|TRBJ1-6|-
TGTGCCAGCAGCCACTCAGGTGCAGTACGGAATTCACCCCTCCACTTT
CASSHSGAVRNSPLHF
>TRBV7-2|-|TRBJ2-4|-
TGTGCCAGCAGCTTAGCCCCGGGAATGGGATACATTCAGTACTTC
CASSLAPGMGYIQYF
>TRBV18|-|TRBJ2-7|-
TGTGCCAGCTCACCACCTATGGGCAGGGATGGCGAGCAGTACTTC
CASSPPMGRDGEQYF
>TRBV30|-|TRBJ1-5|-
TGTGCCTGGAGACAAGGGTCCAGGGACAATCAGCCCCAGCATTTT
CAWRQGSRDNQPQHF
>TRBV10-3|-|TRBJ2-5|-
TGTGCCATCAGTCGGGAAATCTGGCAAGAGACCCAGTACTTC
CAISREIWQETQYF
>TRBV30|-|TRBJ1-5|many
TGTGCCTGGAGTCGAGGACTGGAGGCCCAGCATTTT
CAWSRGLEAQHF
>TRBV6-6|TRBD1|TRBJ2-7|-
TGTGCCAGCAGTTACAGGCGACAGGGATACGAGCAGTACTTC
CASSYRRQGYEQYF
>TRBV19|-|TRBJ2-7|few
TGTGCCCCCATATCCCCCCGGGGATCATCCTACGAGCAGTACTTC
CAPISPRGSSYEQYF
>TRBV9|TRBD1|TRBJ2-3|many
TGTGCCAGCAGCGAGCGGACAGGAAAGACAGATACGCAGTATTTT
CASSERTGKTDTQYF
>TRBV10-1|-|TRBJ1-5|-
TGCGCCAGCAGTGAAGGGGGACCGAGTCAGCCCCAGCATTTT
CASSEGGPSQPQHF
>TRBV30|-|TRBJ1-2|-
TGTGCCTGGAGTCGACAGCCAAATAACTATGGCTACACCTTC
CAWSRQPNNYGYTF
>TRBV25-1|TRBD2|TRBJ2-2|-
TGTGCCAGCATCGGGGGGTACACCGGGGAGCTGTTTTTT
CASIGGYTGELFF
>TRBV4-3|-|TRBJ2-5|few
TGCGCCAGCAGCCAAGCGGGGTTGGGGCAAGAGACCCAGTACTTC
CASSQAGLGQETQYF
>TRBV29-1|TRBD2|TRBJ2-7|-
TGCAGCGTTGGTGGGACTAGCAGGAGAACCTACGAGCAGTACTTC
CSVGGTSRRTYEQYF
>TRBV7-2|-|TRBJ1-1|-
TGTGCCAGCAGGATGGGCAGGGCCACTGAAGCTTTCTTT
CASRMGRATEAFF
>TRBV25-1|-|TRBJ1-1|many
TGTGCCAGCAGTGAGGGTGGGGGTACCCTAAACACTGAAGCTTTCTTT
CASSEGGGTLNTEAFF
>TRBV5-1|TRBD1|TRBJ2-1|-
TGCGCCAGCGGACAGACAGGGAACAATGAGCAGTTCTTC
CASGQTGNNEQFF
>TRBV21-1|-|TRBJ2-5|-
TGTGCCAGCAGCAAAGGGACCCAGTACTTC
CASSKGTQYF
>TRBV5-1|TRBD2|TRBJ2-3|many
TGCGCCAGCAGCCCCTACCTAGCGGGGGGGGGCACAGATACGCAGTATTTT
CASSPYLAGGGTDTQYF
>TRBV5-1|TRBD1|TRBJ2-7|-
TGCGCCAGCAGCAAGACAGGGTTCGAGCAGTACTTC
CASSKTGFEQYF